The 2 T cell receptor beta chains below were found in one sample sequenced in a study of shared clonotypes between healthy human individuals. TCRdb's table, derived via immunoSEQ multiplex PCR, lists solely in-frame clones and lacks some. The sample lists more than 850,000 clones, around three quarters occurring once. The sample consisted of memory CD4+ T cells from PBMCs. Regarding subset: CD45RA-negative fraction. These TCRs come from a man between 18 and 29 years old in good health. Some clones in this sample may be carry-over from other donors' samples.

This clone was found once. Here the CDR3 DNA reads TGTGCCAGCAGTTCGGCGCCAGGGGGCGGCGAGCAGTACTTC. The encoded protein is CASSSAPGGGEQYF. The chain is built from TRBV28 and TRBJ2-7; the match to TRBD1 covers 8 bases. The V gene end was trimmed by 4 bases and the J gene end by 6 bases; junction bases not matched to a gene: 8. Germline CDR1 is MDHEN and CDR2 is SYDVKM. The CDR3 extends over 14 amino acids.

The V and J genes are TRBV11-3 and TRBJ2-5, with 7 bases lining up with TRBD2. The CDR3 runs to 13 residues. Trimming cost V 8 bases and J 2 bases; bases outside gene matches: 5. The germline CDR1 and CDR2 sequences are SGHNT and YENEEA. CDR3 sequence: CASGRTRQETQYF. CDR3 nucleotide sequence: TGTGCCAGCGGACGGACTAGACAAGAGACCCAGTACTTC.